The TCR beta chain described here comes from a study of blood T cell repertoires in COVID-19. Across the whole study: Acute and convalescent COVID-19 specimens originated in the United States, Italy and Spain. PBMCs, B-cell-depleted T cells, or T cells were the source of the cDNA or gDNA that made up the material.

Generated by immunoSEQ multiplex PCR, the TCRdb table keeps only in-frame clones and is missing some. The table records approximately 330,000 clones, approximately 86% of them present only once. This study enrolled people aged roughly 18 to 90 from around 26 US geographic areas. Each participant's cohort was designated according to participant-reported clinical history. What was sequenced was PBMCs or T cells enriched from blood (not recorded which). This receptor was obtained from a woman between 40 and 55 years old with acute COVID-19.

The CDR3, as DNA: TGCGCCAGCAGCTTGTCGGGACAGGGTAACAATGAGCAGTTCTTC. Encoded protein: CASSLSGQGNNEQFF. V and J are TRBV5-1 and TRBJ2-1, with 9 bases matching TRBD1. CDR1 is SGHRS, CDR2 YFSETQ, per germline. Trimming took 1 base from V and 5 from J; bases not matched to a gene: 4. This CDR3 spans 15 amino acids.